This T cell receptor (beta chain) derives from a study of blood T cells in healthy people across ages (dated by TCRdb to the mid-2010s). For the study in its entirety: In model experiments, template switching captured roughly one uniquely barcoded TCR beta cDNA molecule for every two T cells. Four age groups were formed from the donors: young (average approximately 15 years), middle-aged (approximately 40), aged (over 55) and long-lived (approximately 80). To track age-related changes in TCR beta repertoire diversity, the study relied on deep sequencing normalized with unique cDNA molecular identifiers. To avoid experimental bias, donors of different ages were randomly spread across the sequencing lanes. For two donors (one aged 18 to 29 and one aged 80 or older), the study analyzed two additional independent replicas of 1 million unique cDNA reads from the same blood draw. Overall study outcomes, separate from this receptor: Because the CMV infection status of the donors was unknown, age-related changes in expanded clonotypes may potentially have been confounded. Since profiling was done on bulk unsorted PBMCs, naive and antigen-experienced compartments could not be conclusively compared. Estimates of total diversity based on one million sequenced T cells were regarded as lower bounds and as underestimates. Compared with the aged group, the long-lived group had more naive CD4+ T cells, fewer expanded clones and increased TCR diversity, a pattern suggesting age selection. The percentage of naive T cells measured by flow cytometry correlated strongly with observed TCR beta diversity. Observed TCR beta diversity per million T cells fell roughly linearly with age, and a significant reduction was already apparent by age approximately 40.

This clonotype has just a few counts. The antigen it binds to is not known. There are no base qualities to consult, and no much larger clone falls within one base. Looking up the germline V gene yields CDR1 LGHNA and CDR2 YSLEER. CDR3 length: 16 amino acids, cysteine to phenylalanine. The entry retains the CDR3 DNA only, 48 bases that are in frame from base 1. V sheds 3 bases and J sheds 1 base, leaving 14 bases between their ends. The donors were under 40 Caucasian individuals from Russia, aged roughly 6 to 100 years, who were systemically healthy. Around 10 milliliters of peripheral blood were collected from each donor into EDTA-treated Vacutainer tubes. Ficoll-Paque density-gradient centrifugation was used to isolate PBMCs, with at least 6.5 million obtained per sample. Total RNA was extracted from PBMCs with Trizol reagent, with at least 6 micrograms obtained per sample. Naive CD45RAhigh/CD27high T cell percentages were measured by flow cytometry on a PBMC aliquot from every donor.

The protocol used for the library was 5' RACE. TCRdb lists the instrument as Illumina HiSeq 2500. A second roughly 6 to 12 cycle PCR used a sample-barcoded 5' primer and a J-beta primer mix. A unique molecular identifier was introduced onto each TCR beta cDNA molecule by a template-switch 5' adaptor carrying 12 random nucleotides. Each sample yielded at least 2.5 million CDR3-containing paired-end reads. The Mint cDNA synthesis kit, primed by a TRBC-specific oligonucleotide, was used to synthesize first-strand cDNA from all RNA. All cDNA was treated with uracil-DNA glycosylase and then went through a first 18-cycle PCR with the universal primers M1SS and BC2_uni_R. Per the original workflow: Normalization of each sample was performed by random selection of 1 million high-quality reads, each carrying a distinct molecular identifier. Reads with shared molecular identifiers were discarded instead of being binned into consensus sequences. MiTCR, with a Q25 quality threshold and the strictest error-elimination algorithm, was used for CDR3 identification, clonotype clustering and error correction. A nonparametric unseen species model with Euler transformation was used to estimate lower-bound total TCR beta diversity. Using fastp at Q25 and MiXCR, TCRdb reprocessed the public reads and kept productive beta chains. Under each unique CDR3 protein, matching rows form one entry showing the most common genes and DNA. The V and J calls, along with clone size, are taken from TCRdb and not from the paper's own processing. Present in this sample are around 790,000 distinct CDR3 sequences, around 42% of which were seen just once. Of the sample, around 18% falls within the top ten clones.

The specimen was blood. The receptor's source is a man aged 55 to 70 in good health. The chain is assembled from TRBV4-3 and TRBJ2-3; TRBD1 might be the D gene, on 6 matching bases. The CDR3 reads CASSQTRSGGTDTQYF. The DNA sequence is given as TGCGCCAGCAGCCAGACAAGGTCAGGGGGCACAGATACGCAGTATTTT.